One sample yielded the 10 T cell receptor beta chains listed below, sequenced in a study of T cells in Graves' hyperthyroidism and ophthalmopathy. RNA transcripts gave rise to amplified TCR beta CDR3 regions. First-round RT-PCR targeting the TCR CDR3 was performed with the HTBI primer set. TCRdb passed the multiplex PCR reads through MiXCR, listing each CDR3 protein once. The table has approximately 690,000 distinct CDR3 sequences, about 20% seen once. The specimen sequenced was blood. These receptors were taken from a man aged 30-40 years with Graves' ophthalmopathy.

For the CDR3, the DNA is TGCAGCGTCCAGGGGCAACTAGCGGGAGGGCCCAGGACAGATACGCAGTATTTT. Translation: CSVQGQLAGGPRTDTQYF. The gene calls are TRBV29-1 and TRBJ2-3; TRBD2 matches at 13 bases. Germline V gene sequence: CDR1 SQVTM, CDR2 ANQGSEA. CDR3 length: 18 amino acids. V lost 6 bases to trimming and J lost 3 bases; unmatched junction nucleotides: 15.

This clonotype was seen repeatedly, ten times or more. CDR3 bases: TGTGCCAGCAGCTTAGCTGCTAGCACAGATACGCAGTATTTT. The encoded protein is CASSLAASTDTQYF. V gene TRBV13 combines with J gene TRBJ2-3, with D hard to call. V was shortened by 1 base and J by 0 bases, with 5 bases between the two germline ends. The CDR3 spans 14 residues. The V gene's germline CDR1 is PRHDT and CDR2 FYEKMQ (reference sequence). The complete variable domain, with remaining parts taken from reference TRBV13 and TRBJ2-3, reads AAGVIQSPRHLIKEKRETATLKCYPIPRHDTVYWYQQGPGQDPQFLISFYEKMQSDKGSIPDRFSAQQFSDYHSELNMSSLELGDSALYFCASSLAASTDTQYFGPGTRLTVL.

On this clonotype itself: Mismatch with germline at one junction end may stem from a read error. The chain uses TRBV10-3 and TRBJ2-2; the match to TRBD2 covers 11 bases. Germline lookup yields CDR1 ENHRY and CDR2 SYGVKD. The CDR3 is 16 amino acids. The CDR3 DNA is TGTGCCACCAGTTCCGGGACTAGCGGTAACACCGGGGAGCTGTTTTTT. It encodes CATSSGTSGNTGELFF.

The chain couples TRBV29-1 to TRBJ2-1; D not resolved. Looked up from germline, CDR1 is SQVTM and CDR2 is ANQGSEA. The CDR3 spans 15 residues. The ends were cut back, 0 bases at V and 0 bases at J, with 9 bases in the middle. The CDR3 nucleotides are TGCAGCGTTGAAGATCGGATGAGCTCCTACAATGAGCAGTTCTTC. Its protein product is CSVEDRMSSYNEQFF.

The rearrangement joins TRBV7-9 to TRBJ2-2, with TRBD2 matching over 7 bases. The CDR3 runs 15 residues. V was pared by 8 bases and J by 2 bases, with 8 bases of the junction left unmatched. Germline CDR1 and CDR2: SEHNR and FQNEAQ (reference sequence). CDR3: CASPWGTTNTGELFF. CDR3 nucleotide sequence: TGTGCCAGCCCTTGGGGGACTACCAACACCGGGGAGCTGTTTTTT.

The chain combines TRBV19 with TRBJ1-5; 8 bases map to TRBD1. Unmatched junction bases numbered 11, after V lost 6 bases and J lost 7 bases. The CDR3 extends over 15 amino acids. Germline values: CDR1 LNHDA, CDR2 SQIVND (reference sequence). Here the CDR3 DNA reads TGTGCCAGTAGAGACCAGGGGGCGGATACCCAGCCCCAGCATTTT. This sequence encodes CASRDQGADTQPQHF.

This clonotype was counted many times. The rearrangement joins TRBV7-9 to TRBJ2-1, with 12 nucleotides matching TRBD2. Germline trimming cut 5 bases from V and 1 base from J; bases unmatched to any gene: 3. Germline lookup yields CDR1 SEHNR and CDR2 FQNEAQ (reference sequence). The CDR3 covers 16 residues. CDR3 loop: CASSGGLAGSYNEQFF. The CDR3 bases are TGTGCCAGCAGCGGGGGACTAGCGGGTTCCTACAATGAGCAGTTCTTC.

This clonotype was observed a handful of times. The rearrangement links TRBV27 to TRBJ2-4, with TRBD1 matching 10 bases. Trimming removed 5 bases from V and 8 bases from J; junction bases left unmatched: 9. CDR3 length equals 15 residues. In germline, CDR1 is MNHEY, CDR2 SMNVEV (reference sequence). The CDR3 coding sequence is TGTGCCAGCAGTCTTACGACAGGGGGCAGGGACATTCAGTACTTC. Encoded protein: CASSLTTGGRDIQYF.

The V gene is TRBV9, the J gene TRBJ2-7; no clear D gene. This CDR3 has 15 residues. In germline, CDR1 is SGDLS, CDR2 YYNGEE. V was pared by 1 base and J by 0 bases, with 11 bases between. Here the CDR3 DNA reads TGTGCCAGCAGCGTATTTGCTACCCCCTCCTACGAGCAGTACTTC. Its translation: CASSVFATPSYEQYF. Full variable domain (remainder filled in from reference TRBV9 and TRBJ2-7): DSGVTQTPKHLITATGQRVTLRCSPRSGDLSVYWYQQSLDQGLQFLIQYYNGEERAKGNILERFSAQQFPDLHSELNLSSLELGDSALYFCASSVFATPSYEQYFGPGTRLTVT.

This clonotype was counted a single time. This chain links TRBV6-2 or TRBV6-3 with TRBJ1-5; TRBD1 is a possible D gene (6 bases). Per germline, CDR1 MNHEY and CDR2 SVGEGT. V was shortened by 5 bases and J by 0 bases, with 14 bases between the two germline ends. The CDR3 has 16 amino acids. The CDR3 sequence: CASSGQFGDSNQPQHF. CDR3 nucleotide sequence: TGTGCCAGCAGTGGACAGTTTGGGGATAGCAATCAGCCCCAGCATTTT.